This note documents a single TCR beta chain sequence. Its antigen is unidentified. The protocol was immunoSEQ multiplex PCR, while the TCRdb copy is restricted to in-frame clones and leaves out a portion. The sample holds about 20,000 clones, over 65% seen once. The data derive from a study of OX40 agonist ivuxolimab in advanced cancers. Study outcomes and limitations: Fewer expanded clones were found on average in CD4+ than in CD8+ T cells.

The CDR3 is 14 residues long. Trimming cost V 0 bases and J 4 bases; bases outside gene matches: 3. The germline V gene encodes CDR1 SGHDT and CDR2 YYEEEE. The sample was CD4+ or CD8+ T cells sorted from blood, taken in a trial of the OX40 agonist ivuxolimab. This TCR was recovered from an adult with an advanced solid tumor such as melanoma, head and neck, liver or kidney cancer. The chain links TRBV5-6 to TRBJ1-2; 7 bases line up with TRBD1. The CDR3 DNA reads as TGTGCCAGCAGCTTGGAAGGGGGCGGCTATGGCTACACCTTC. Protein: CASSLEGGGYGYTF.